This T cell receptor (beta chain) was identified during a study of CD8+CD57+ T cells in acquired aplastic anemia. Study context: Sorted CD4+ and CD8+ cells yielded roughly 3.4 ug of DNA on average. Roughly 10.8 million reads were obtained on average for healthy donor CD4+ cells.

The CDR3 has 11 amino acids. V lost 11 bases, J lost 10 bases, and 12 bases lay in between. Looked up from germline, CDR1 is MGHDK and CDR2 is SYGVNS. This clonotype was seen once. Its antigen is unknown. Notes on the study in general: Common to patients and controls were roughly 30 CD8+ CDR3 sequences.

Researchers used genomic DNA as the template to profile TCR beta VDJ and CDR3. TCRdb fed the reads into MiXCR, producing one record per CDR3 protein. The table has roughly 86,000 distinct CDR3 sequences, roughly half seen once. The sequencing input was sorted CD4+, CD8+, or CD8+CD57+ T cells (not recorded which) from PBMCs. This TCR was sampled from a human donor in good health, serving as a control. The chain uses TRBV25-1 and TRBJ1-6; unclear D gene. The CDR3 loop reads CAWSLGSPLHF. The CDR3 nucleotides are TGTGCCTGGAGTTTAGGGTCACCCCTCCACTTT.